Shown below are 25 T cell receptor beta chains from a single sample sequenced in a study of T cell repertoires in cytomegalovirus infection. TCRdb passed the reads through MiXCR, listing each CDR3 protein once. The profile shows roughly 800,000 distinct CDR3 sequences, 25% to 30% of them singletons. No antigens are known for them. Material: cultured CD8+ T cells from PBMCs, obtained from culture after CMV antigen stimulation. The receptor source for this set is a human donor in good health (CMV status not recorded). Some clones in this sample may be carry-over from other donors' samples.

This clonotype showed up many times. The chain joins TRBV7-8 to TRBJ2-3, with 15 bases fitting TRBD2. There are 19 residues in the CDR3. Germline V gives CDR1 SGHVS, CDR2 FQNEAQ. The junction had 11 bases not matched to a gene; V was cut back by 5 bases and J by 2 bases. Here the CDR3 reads CASSKGLAGGTLNTDTQYF. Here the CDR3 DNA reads TGTGCCAGCAGCAAGGGACTAGCGGGGGGAACTTTAAACACAGATACGCAGTATTTT. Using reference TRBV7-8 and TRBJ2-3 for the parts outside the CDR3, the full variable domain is GAGVSQSPRYKVAKRGQDVALRCDPISGHVSLFWYQQALGQGPEFLTYFQNEAQLDKSGLPSDRFFAERPEGSVSTLKIQRTQQEDSAVYLCASSKGLAGGTLNTDTQYFGPGTRLTVL.

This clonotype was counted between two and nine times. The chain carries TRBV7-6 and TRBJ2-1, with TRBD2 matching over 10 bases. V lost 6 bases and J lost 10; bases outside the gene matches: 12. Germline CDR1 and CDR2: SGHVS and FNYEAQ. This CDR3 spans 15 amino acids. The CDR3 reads CASRLVAGGLQEQFF. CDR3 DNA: TGTGCCAGCAGGTTGGTAGCGGGGGGCCTCCAGGAGCAGTTCTTC.

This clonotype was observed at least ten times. As DNA, the CDR3 is TGTGCCAGCAGCGCGGGACTAGCGGGGGTTTATTATGAGCAGTTCTTC. It specifies CASSAGLAGVYYEQFF. The V and J genes are TRBV7-2 and TRBJ2-1; 14 bases align to TRBD2. The V and J ends lost 5 bases and 8 bases, in that order; junction bases with no gene match: 8. The germline CDR1 and CDR2 sequences are SGHTA and FQGNSA. There are 16 residues in the CDR3. The complete variable domain, with remaining parts taken from reference TRBV7-2 and TRBJ2-1, reads GAGVSQSPSNKVTEKGKDVELRCDPISGHTALYWYRQSLGQGLEFLIYFQGNSAPDKSGLPSDRFSAERTGGSVSTLTIQRTQQEDSAVYLCASSAGLAGVYYEQFFGPGTRLTVL.

The CDR3 DNA sequence: TGTGCCAGCAGTTACCCCCCCGGGCGTTCGAGCTCCTACAATGAGCAGTTCTTC. This translates into CASSYPPGRSSSYNEQFF. The chain joins TRBV6-2 or TRBV6-3 to TRBJ2-1, with no clear D. Germline V gene sequence: CDR1 MNHEY, CDR2 SVGEGT. The germline V and J ends were trimmed by 2 bases and 0 bases, with 17 bases remaining between them. CDR3 length equals 18 residues.

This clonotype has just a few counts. CDR3 bases: TGTGCCATCAGTGAGACCTCAATTGACAGGGTCGGCTACACCTTC. Translated: CAISETSIDRVGYTF. The V call is TRBV10-3, the J call TRBJ1-2; TRBD1 matches at 7 bases. This CDR3 has 15 residues. V trimming: 2 bases; J trimming: 8 bases; junction bases outside the gene matches: 11. From germline, CDR1 is ENHRY and CDR2 SYGVKD.

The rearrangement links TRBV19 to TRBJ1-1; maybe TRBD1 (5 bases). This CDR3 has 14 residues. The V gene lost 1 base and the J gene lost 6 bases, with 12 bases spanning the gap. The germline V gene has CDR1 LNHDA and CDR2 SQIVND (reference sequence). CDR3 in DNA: TGTGCCAGTAGTATAGTCGGGGGAAGTTCTGAAGCTTTCTTT. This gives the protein CASSIVGGSSEAFF.

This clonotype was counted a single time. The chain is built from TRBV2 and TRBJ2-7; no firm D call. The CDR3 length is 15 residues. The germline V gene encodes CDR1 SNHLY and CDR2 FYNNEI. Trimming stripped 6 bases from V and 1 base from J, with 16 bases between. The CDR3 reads CASRPPGRISYEQYF. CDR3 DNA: TGTGCCAGCAGACCCCCCGGACGTATTTCCTACGAGCAGTACTTC.

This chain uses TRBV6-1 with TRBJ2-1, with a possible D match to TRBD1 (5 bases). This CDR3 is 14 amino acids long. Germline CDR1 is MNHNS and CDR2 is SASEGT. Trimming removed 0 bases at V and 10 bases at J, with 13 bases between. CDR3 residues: CASSEAAGYEEQFF. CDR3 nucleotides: TGTGCCAGCAGTGAAGCGGCAGGGTACGAGGAGCAGTTCTTC.

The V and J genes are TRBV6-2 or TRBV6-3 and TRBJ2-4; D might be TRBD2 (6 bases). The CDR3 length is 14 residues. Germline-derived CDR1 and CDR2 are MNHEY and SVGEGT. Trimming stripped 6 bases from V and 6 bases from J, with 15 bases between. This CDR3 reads CASSNGGILNIQYF. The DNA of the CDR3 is TGTGCCAGCAGCAATGGGGGGATCCTAAACATTCAGTACTTC.

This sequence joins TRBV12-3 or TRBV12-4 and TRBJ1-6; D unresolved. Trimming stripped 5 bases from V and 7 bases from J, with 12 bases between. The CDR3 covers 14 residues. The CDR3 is CASSTTVLNSPLHF. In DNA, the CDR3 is TGTGCCAGCAGTACGACCGTGCTCAATTCACCCCTCCACTTT.

In DNA, the CDR3 is TGCAGCGTTGAGGGCCTTAACACTGAAGCTTTCTTT. Translating gives CSVEGLNTEAFF. The rearrangement uses TRBV29-1 and TRBJ1-1; no definite D call. The CDR3 is made up of 12 amino acids. The ends were cut back, 3 bases at V and 2 bases at J, with 7 bases in the middle. In germline, CDR1 is SQVTM, CDR2 ANQGSEA.

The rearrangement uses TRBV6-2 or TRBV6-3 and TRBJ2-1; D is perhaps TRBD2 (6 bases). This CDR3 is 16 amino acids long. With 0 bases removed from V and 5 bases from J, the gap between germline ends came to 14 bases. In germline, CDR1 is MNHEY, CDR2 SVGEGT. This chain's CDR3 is CASSYSRRGRDNEQFF. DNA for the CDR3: TGTGCCAGCAGTTACTCGAGGAGGGGCCGGGACAATGAGCAGTTCTTC.

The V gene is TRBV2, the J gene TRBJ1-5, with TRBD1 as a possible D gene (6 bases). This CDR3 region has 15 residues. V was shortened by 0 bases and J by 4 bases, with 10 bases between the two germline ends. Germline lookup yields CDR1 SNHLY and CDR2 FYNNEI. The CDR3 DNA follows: TGTGCCAGCAGTGAAGCGCAGACAGGAAATCAGCCCCAGCATTTT. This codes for CASSEAQTGNQPQHF.

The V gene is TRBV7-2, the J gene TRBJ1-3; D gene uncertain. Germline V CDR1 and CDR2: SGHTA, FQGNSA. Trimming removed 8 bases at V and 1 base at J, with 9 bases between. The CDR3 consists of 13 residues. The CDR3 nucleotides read TGTGCCAGCTTAGAGGGTTCTGGAAACACCATATATTTT. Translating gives CASLEGSGNTIYF.

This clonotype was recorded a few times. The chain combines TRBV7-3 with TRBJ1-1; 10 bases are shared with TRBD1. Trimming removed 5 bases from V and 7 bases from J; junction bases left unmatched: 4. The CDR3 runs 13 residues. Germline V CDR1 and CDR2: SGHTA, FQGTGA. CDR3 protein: CASSRDRGLEAFF. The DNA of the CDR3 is TGTGCCAGCAGCAGGGACAGGGGCCTTGAAGCTTTCTTT. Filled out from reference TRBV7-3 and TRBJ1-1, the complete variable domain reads GAGVSQTPSNKVTEKGKYVELRCDPISGHTALYWYRQSLGQGPEFLIYFQGTGAADDSGLPNDRFFAVRPEGSVSTLKIQRTERGDSAVYLCASSRDRGLEAFFGQGTRLTVV.

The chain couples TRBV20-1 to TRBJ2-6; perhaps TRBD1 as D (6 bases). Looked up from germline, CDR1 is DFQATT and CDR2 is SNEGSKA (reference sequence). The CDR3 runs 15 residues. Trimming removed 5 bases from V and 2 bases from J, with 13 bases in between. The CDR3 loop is CSALTGNPGANVLTF. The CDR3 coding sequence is TGCAGTGCTCTAACAGGGAACCCTGGGGCCAACGTCCTGACTTTC.

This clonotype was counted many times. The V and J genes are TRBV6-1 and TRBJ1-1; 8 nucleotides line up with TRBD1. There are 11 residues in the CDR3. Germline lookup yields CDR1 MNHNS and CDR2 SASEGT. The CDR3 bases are TGTGCAGCGGACAGGGTCACTGAAGCTTTCTTT. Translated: CAADRVTEAFF.

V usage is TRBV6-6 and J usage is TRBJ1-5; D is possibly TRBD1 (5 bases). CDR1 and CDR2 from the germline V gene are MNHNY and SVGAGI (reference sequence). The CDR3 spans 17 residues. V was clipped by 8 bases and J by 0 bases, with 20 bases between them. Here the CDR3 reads CASGFVQATYSNQPQHF. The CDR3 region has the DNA TGTGCCAGCGGATTCGTACAGGCCACTTATAGCAATCAGCCCCAGCATTTT.

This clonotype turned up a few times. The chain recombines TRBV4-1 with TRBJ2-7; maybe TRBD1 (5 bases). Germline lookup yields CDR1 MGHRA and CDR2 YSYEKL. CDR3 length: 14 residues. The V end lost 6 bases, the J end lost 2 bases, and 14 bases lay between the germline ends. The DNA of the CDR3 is TGCGCCAGCAGTCAGGGAACTATAGCCTACGAGCAGTACTTC. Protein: CASSQGTIAYEQYF.

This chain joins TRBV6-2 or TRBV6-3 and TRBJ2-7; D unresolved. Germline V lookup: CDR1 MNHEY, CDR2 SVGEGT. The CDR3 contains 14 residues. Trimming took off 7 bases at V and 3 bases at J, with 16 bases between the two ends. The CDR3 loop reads CASTESTWGYEQYF. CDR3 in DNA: TGTGCCAGCACCGAATCCACCTGGGGCTACGAGCAGTACTTC.

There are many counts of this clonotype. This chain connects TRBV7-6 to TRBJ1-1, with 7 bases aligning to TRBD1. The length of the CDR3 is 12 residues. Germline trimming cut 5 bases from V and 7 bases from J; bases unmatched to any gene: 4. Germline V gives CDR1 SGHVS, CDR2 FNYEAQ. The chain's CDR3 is CASSLDRDEAFF. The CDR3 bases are TGTGCCAGCAGCCTAGACAGGGATGAAGCTTTCTTT.

In DNA form, the CDR3 reads TGTGCCAGCAGCTTAGTCCGGGGGGTCCTAACCTACGAGCAGTACTTC. The encoded protein is CASSLVRGVLTYEQYF. This sequence joins TRBV7-4 and TRBJ2-7, with 7 bases that match TRBD2. Per germline, CDR1 SGHVT and CDR2 SQSDAQ. With 1 base clipped from V and 2 bases from J, the junction kept 8 bases outside the gene matches. There are 16 residues in the CDR3.

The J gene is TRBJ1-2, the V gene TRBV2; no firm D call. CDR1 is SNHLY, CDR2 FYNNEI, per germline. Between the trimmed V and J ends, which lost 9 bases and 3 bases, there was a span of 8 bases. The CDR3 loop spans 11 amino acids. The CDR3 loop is CARLMDYGYTF. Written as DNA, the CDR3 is TGTGCCAGGCTGATGGACTATGGCTACACCTTC.

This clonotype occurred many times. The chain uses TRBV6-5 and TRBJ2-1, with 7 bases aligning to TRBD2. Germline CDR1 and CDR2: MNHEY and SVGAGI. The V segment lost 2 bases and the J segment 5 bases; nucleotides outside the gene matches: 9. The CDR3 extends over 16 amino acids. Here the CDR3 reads CASSYRERGGNNEQFF. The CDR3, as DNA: TGTGCCAGCAGTTACAGGGAGCGGGGTGGGAACAATGAGCAGTTCTTC.

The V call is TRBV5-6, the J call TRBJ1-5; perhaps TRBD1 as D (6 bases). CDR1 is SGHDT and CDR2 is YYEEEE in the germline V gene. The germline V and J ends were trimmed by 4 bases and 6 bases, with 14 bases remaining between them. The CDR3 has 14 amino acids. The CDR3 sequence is CASSPDSPFQPQHF. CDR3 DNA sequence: TGTGCCAGCAGCCCGGACAGCCCTTTTCAGCCCCAGCATTTT.